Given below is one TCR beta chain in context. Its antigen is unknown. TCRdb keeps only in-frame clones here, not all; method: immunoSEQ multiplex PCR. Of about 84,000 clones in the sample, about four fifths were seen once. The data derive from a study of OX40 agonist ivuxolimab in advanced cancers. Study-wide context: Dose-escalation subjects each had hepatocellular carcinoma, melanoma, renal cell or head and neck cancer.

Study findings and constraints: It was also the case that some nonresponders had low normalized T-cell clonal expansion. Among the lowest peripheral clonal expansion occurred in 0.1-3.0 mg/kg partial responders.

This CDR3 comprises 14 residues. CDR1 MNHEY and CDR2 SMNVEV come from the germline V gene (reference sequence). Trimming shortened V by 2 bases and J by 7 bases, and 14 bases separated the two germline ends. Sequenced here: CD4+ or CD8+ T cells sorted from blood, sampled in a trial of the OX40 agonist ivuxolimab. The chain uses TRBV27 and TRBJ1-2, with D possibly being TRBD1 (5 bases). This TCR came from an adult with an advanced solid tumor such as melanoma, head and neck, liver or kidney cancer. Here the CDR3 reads CASSLTAGLGGYTF. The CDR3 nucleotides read TGTGCCAGCAGTTTAACCGCAGGGCTAGGTGGCTACACCTTC.